This entry concerns a single T cell receptor beta chain. Its antigen is undetermined. The sample belongs to a study of post-analysis software for immune sequencing data. Study-level points and caveats: Patients showed TRBV5-6, TRBV5-1 and TRBV20-1 among several TRBV segments more frequent than in controls.

The library was made from cDNA and included unique molecular identifiers. TCRdb used MiXCR to reprocess the PCR reads, holding one entry per CDR3 protein. The table records 740,000 or so distinct CDR3 sequences, roughly 50% of them present only once. Per the germline V gene, CDR1 is SEHNR and CDR2 is FQNEAQ (reference sequence). V dropped 1 base and J dropped 11; count of bases not matched to a gene: 14. The CDR3 has 16 residues. The TCR was taken from a girl aged 10-17 years with multiple sclerosis. The chain joins TRBV7-9 to TRBJ2-5; 9 bases are a match to TRBD2. The sample taken for sequencing was blood. Here the CDR3 reads CASSLVGTSPQWEQYF. The CDR3 DNA reads as TGTGCCAGCAGCTTAGTCGGGACTAGCCCCCAATGGGAGCAGTACTTC.